The clone carrying this T cell receptor (beta chain) was seen only a few times. Its antigen is unknown. These data come from a study of blood T cells in healthy people across ages. Donors gave roughly 10 milliliters of peripheral blood apiece. Germline V gives CDR1 SGDLS, CDR2 YYNGEE. This CDR3 comprises 14 residues. V lost 1 base, J lost 2 bases, and 10 bases lay in between. Next came a second PCR, run for 7 to 11 cycles, which used a sample-barcoded 5' primer along with a J-beta primer mix. From the 5' RACE reads, TCRdb called clonotypes with MiXCR, one entry per CDR3 protein. Among almost 800,000 distinct CDR3 sequences listed, roughly 64% were seen once. Notes on the study in general: PBMC samples, being unsorted, prevented any conclusive comparison of naive and antigen-experienced cells.

The receptor comes from a man aged 25 to 40 in good health. What was sequenced was blood. The chain links TRBV9 to TRBJ2-7, with D possibly being TRBD1 (5 bases). CDR3 sequence: CASSVLDRPYEQYF. Here the CDR3 DNA reads TGTGCCAGCAGCGTATTAGACAGACCCTACGAGCAGTACTTC.